This T cell receptor beta chain was sequenced in a study of blood T cell repertoires in COVID-19. About the study: Collection of acute and convalescent COVID-19 samples took place in the United States, Italy and Spain.

The length of the CDR3 is 17 residues. V gave up 7 bases and J gave up 4 bases; unmatched junction bases: 11. The germline CDR1 and CDR2 sequences are SNHLY and FYNNEI. This clone showed up just once. Sequenced by immunoSEQ multiplex PCR; TCRdb stores in-frame clones only, minus some. The data hold 150,000 to 200,000 clones, with around 90% observed a single time. The rearrangement joins TRBV2 to TRBJ2-5, with TRBD2 matching over 14 bases. The sequence came from a man aged 40-49 years with acute or convalescent COVID-19. Material for sequencing was peripheral blood. CDR3 protein: CASIPGTSGGTIETQYF. The CDR3 nucleotides are TGTGCCAGCATCCCCGGGACTAGCGGGGGAACGATAGAGACCCAGTACTTC.